The 23 T cell receptor beta chains below come from one sample, sequenced in a study of CD8 T cells in Susac syndrome. RNA in amounts of roughly 0.5 to 1 ug was reverse transcribed with random hexamers. TCRdb fed the immunoSEQ multiplex PCR reads into MiXCR, producing one record per CDR3 protein. The data contain roughly 150,000 distinct CDR3 sequences, over 85% of them singletons. The sequencing sample was made of CD4+ T cells from PBMCs. These receptors came from a human donor in good health.

V gene TRBV20-1 combines with J gene TRBJ1-1, with D perhaps TRBD1 (5 bases). Germline values: CDR1 DFQATT, CDR2 SNEGSKA (reference sequence). V lost 6 bases to trimming and J lost 4 bases, with 18 bases between them. CDR3 length equals 14 residues. CDR3 sequence reads: CSAGEFSDSTEAFF. DNA for the CDR3: TGCAGTGCCGGGGAGTTTAGTGACAGCACTGAAGCTTTCTTT.

The V and J genes are TRBV5-4 and TRBJ1-2, with D unresolved. The V end lost 4 bases, the J end lost 2 bases, and 15 bases lay between the germline ends. The CDR3 runs 15 residues. CDR1 is SGHNT, CDR2 YYREEE, per germline (reference sequence). CDR3 bases: TGTGCCAGCAGCGCCCCACAGCTATTGAACTATGGCTACACCTTC. Protein: CASSAPQLLNYGYTF.

This rearrangement joins TRBV6-2 or TRBV6-3 to TRBJ2-5; the match to TRBD2 covers 9 bases. The J segment lost 3 bases and the V segment lost 6 bases, leaving 11 bases of the junction unmatched. This CDR3 has 16 amino acids. The germline V gene has CDR1 MNHEY and CDR2 SVGEGT. The DNA of the CDR3 is TGTGCCAGCAGACCCAGACTAGCGGAGGTAGAAGAGACCCAGTACTTC. Its protein product is CASRPRLAEVEETQYF.

This chain uses TRBV13 with TRBJ1-1; D is uncertain. CDR3 length: 15 residues. Per germline, CDR1 PRHDT and CDR2 FYEKMQ (reference sequence). V gave up 0 bases and J gave up 0 bases, with 8 bases separating them. CDR3: CASSLGAVLNTEAFF. The CDR3 coding sequence is TGTGCCAGCAGCTTAGGGGCGGTATTGAACACTGAAGCTTTCTTT.

The chain uses TRBV20-1 and TRBJ2-3; D remains unclear. Germline assignment: CDR1 DFQATT and CDR2 SNEGSKA (reference sequence). Between the trimmed V and J ends, which lost 6 bases and 7 bases, there was a span of 20 bases. This CDR3 has 14 residues. The CDR3 sequence: CSAPDSVGDNTQYF. DNA of the CDR3: TGCAGTGCCCCCGACTCTGTCGGAGACAATACGCAGTATTTT.

This clonotype was detected only once. The CDR3 loop is CASSQDTRDRNYGYTF. Here the CDR3 DNA reads TGTGCCAGCAGCCAAGACACGCGGGACCGTAACTATGGCTACACCTTC. This chain joins TRBV4-2 and TRBJ1-2, with TRBD1 as a possible D gene (5 bases). In germline, CDR1 is LGHNA, CDR2 YNFKEQ. With 0 bases removed from V and 1 base from J, the gap between germline ends came to 12 bases. The CDR3 contains 16 residues.

This chain links TRBV6-1 with TRBJ2-2; D gene unclear. The V end lost 11 bases, the J end lost 2 bases, and 12 bases lay between the germline ends. CDR3 size: 13 residues. Germline loops: CDR1 MNHNS, CDR2 SASEGT. CDR3 coding DNA: TGTGCCTGCGGAGACGTCAACACCGGGGAGCTGTTTTTT. Protein sequence: CACGDVNTGELFF.

The chain recombines TRBV20-1 with TRBJ1-6; D gene uncertain. Deletions cut 0 bases from V and 7 bases from J, with 16 bases between. The CDR3 is 16 residues long. Germline V CDR1 and CDR2: DFQATT, SNEGSKA (reference sequence). The CDR3 bases are TGCAGTGCTAGAGATTCCTCGAGGCCTACAAATTCACCCCTCCACTTT. As protein: CSARDSSRPTNSPLHF.

The J gene is TRBJ2-6, the V gene TRBV12-3 or TRBV12-4; D call uncertain. This CDR3 contains 15 residues. Trimming stripped 2 bases from V and 0 bases from J, with 5 bases between. The CDR3 is CASSLWGSGANVLTF. Written as DNA, the CDR3 is TGTGCCAGCAGTTTATGGGGCTCTGGGGCCAACGTCCTGACTTTC.

This sequence joins TRBV20-1 and TRBJ1-5; 7 bases are a match to TRBD1. CDR1 DFQATT and CDR2 SNEGSKA come from the germline V gene (reference sequence). J lost 2 bases, V lost 3 bases, and 7 bases had no gene match. The CDR3 covers 15 residues. The CDR3 coding sequence is TGCAGTGCTAGGACAGGGTACGCGCGCAATCAGCCCCAGCATTTT. Translation: CSARTGYARNQPQHF.

The gene calls are TRBV6-5 and TRBJ2-3, with TRBD2 matching over 7 bases. The CDR3 spans 12 residues. Germline V gene data show CDR1 as MNHEY and CDR2 as SVGAGI. J lost 8 bases, V lost 8 bases, and 7 bases had no gene match. The chain's CDR3 is CASGPPGGTQYF. The CDR3 DNA follows: TGTGCCAGCGGCCCGCCGGGGGGTACGCAGTATTTT.

The chain has TRBV4-1 and TRBJ2-1; D is uncertain. The CDR3 length is 14 residues. Deletions cut 0 bases from V and 6 bases from J, with 9 bases between. CDR1 is MGHRA, CDR2 YSYEKL, per germline. The CDR3 DNA is TGCGCCAGCAGCCAAGATTTCACCTCCAATGAGCAGTTCTTC. Its protein product is CASSQDFTSNEQFF.

This clonotype came up a few times. This chain uses TRBV10-3 with TRBJ2-5, with TRBD1 matching over 11 bases. The CDR3 runs to 15 residues. CDR1 is ENHRY, CDR2 SYGVKD, per germline. V trimming: 7 bases; J trimming: 1 base; junction bases outside the gene matches: 5. The CDR3, as DNA: TGTGCCATCACTCCGGGACAGGGGGGCCAAGAGACCCAGTACTTC. Translation: CAITPGQGGQETQYF.

V and J are TRBV2 and TRBJ1-1; D is ambiguous. The CDR3 is made up of 12 amino acids. V lost 4 bases and J 7 bases, leaving 10 bases between the germline ends. Looked up from germline, CDR1 is SNHLY and CDR2 is FYNNEI. CDR3 protein: CASSVGALEAFF. CDR3 DNA sequence: TGTGCCAGCAGTGTGGGAGCCCTTGAAGCTTTCTTT.

The chain uses TRBV4-1 and TRBJ2-3; TRBD2 matches at 7 bases. This CDR3 has 17 residues. Germline V gene sequence: CDR1 MGHRA, CDR2 YSYEKL. V was clipped by 3 bases and J by 4 bases; unmatched bases: 13. The CDR3 DNA is TGCGCCAGCAGCCATTACATTAGCGGGTTCGACGCAGATACGCAGTATTTT. Its translation: CASSHYISGFDADTQYF.

The chain links TRBV3-1 to TRBJ1-4, with D possibly matching TRBD1 (5 bases). There are 15 residues in the CDR3. CDR1 and CDR2 from the germline V gene are LGHDT and YNNKEL (reference sequence). Trimming pared 6 bases from V and 8 bases from J, leaving 19 bases between. This chain's CDR3 is CASRMGAGSKEKLFF. Here the CDR3 DNA reads TGTGCCAGCAGGATGGGTGCAGGGTCAAAGGAAAAACTGTTTTTT.

The V call is TRBV2, the J call TRBJ2-1; no clear D gene. The CDR3 contains 10 residues. Trimming removed 6 bases from V and 7 bases from J, with 4 bases in between. Per the germline V gene, CDR1 is SNHLY and CDR2 is FYNNEI. CDR3 amino acids: CASRNNEQFF. The CDR3, as DNA: TGTGCCAGCAGGAATAATGAGCAGTTCTTC.

A single count supports this clonotype. V gene TRBV19 combines with J gene TRBJ2-6; 8 nucleotides agree with TRBD1. Per germline, CDR1 LNHDA and CDR2 SQIVND (reference sequence). The CDR3 totals 15 residues. Losses at the gene ends were 6 bases for V and 2 bases for J; bases not matched to a gene: 3. The CDR3 sequence is CASRGQAAGANVLTF. The CDR3 nucleotides read TGTGCCAGTAGGGGACAGGCTGCTGGGGCCAACGTCCTGACTTTC.

The chain links TRBV2 to TRBJ1-3; TRBD1 might be the D (5 bases). The CDR3 length is 18 residues. Trimming pared 2 bases from V and 1 base from J, leaving 18 bases between. Germline V lookup: CDR1 SNHLY, CDR2 FYNNEI. CDR3 bases: TGTGCCAGCAGTGAATCTTCGGGGGGACTTGGATCTGGAAACACCATATATTTT. It encodes CASSESSGGLGSGNTIYF. The variable domain in full, completed from reference TRBV2 and TRBJ1-3, reads EPEVTQTPSHQVTQMGQEVILRCVPISNHLYFYWYRQILGQKVEFLVSFYNNEISEKSEIFDDQFSVERPDGSNFTLKIRSTKLEDSAMYFCASSESSGGLGSGNTIYFGEGSWLTVV.

The chain is built from TRBV29-1 and TRBJ2-3; 10 positions agree with TRBD2. There are 18 residues in the CDR3. Germline V CDR1 and CDR2: SQVTM, ANQGSEA. The trim removed 3 bases at V and 2 bases at J, leaving 14 bases unmatched. As DNA, the CDR3 is TGCAGCGTTGATATAGCGGGGGGCACCACTACGCACACAGATACGCAGTATTTT. Translation gives CSVDIAGGTTTHTDTQYF.

This chain uses TRBV5-1 with TRBJ2-7; the D gene could be TRBD1 or TRBD2 (5 bases each). The germline V gene has CDR1 SGHRS and CDR2 YFSETQ. CDR3 size: 14 residues. V lost 0 bases, J lost 3 bases, and 10 bases lay in between. As DNA, the CDR3 is TGCGCCAGCAGCTTGGGCAGGGAGAGCTACGAGCAGTACTTC. This encodes CASSLGRESYEQYF.

The V call is TRBV7-2, the J call TRBJ1-2; TRBD1 might be the D (5 bases). Germline-derived CDR1 and CDR2 are SGHTA and FQGNSA. V was cut by 1 base and J by 12 bases, with 18 bases left in between. The CDR3 is 14 residues long. In DNA form, the CDR3 reads TGTGCCAGCAGCTTAGAAGTTCAGGGCGCGGGCAACACCTTC. As protein: CASSLEVQGAGNTF.

The chain combines TRBV27 with TRBJ2-2; TRBD2 aligns across 12 bases. The CDR3 extends over 17 amino acids. Germline V lookup: CDR1 MNHEY, CDR2 SMNVEV (reference sequence). V shed 4 bases, J shed 4 bases, and the junction held 7 bases outside the gene matches. Here the CDR3 DNA reads TGTGCCAGCAGTTACAGACTAGCGGGGGACTCCACCGGGGAGCTGTTTTTT. Its protein product is CASSYRLAGDSTGELFF.